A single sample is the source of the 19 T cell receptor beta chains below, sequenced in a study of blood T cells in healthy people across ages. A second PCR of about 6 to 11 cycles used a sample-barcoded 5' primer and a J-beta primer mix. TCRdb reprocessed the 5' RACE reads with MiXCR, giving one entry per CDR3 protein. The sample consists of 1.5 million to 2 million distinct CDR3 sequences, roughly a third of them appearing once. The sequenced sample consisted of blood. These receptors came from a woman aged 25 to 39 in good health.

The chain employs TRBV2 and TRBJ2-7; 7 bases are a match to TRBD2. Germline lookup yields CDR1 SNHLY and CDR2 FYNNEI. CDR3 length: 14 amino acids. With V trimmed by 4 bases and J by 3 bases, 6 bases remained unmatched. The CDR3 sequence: CASSAREGSYEQYF. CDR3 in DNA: TGTGCCAGCAGTGCCAGGGAGGGAAGCTACGAGCAGTACTTC.

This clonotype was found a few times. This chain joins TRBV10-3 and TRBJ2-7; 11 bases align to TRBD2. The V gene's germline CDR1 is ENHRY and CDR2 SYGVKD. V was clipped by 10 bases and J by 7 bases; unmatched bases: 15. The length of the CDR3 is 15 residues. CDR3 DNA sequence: TGTGCCACTAGAGCACTAGCGGGAGTGCTCGGGGAGCAGTACTTC. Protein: CATRALAGVLGEQYF.

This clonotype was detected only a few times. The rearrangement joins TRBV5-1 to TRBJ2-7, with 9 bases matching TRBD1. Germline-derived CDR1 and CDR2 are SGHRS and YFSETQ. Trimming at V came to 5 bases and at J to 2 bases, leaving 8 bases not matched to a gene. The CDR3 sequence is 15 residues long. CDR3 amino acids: CASRTDRGMTYEQYF. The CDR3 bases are TGCGCCAGCAGAACCGACAGGGGGATGACCTACGAGCAGTACTTC.

CDR3 region: CASSLQGGEFF. The CDR3 DNA follows: TGTGCCAGCAGTTTACAGGGGGGGGAGTTCTTC. This rearrangement joins TRBV28 to TRBJ2-1; D is perhaps TRBD1 or TRBD2 (7 bases each). In germline, CDR1 is MDHEN, CDR2 SYDVKM. V was cut by 2 bases and J by 14 bases, with 10 bases left in between. This CDR3 is 11 amino acids long.

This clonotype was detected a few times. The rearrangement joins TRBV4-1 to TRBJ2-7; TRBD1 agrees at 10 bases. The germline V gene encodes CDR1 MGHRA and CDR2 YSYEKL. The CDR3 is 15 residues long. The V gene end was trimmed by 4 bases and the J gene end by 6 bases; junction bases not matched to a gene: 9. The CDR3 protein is CASSRMWDRGGEQYF. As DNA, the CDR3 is TGCGCCAGCAGCCGAATGTGGGACAGGGGTGGCGAGCAGTACTTC.

The chain's CDR3 is CASSELAGSTTDTQYF. In nucleotides, the CDR3 is TGTGCCAGCAGTGAATTGGCGGGTTCTACCACAGATACGCAGTATTTT. The V and J genes are TRBV6-1 and TRBJ2-3, with D possibly being TRBD2 (5 bases). The V end was cut by 2 bases, the J end by 2 bases, with 14 bases between. Germline V gives CDR1 MNHNS, CDR2 SASEGT. This CDR3 spans 16 amino acids.

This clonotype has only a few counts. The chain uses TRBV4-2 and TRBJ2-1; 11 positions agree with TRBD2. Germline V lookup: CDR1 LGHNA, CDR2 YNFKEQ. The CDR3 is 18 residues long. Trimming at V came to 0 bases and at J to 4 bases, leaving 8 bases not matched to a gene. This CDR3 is CASSQDLVAGGLYNEQFF. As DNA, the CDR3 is TGTGCCAGCAGCCAAGATCTGGTAGCGGGGGGGCTATACAATGAGCAGTTCTTC.

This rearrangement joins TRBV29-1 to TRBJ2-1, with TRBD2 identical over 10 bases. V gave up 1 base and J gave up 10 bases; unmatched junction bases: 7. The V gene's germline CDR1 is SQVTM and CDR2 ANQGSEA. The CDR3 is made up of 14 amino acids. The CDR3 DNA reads TGCAGCGTTGAAGGGGTAGCGGGAGGATCCGAGCAGTTCTTC. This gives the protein CSVEGVAGGSEQFF.

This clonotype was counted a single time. The chain's CDR3 is CASSFERAYEQYF. The CDR3 coding sequence is TGTGCCAGCAGCTTCGAGCGGGCCTACGAGCAGTACTTC. This rearrangement joins TRBV13 to TRBJ2-7; D is possibly TRBD2 (6 bases). V shed 3 bases and J shed 2 bases, with 8 bases lying between them. CDR1 is PRHDT and CDR2 is FYEKMQ in the germline V gene (reference sequence). The CDR3 sequence is 13 residues long. The whole variable domain, filled in from reference TRBV13 and TRBJ2-7, reads AAGVIQSPRHLIKEKRETATLKCYPIPRHDTVYWYQQGPGQDPQFLISFYEKMQSDKGSIPDRFSAQQFSDYHSELNMSSLELGDSALYFCASSFERAYEQYFGPGTRLTVT.

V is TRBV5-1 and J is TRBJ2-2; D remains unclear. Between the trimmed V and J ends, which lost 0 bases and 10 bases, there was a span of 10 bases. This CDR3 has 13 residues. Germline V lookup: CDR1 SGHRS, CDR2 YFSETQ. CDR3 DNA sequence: TGCGCCAGCAGCTTGGAAGGGTTCAAGGAGCTGTTTTTT. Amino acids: CASSLEGFKELFF.

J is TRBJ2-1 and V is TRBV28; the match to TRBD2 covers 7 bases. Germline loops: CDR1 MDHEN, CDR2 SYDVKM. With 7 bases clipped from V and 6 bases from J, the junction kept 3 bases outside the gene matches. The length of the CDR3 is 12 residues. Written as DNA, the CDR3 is TGTGCCAGCAACGGGGGGTTCAATGAGCAGTTCTTC. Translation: CASNGGFNEQFF.

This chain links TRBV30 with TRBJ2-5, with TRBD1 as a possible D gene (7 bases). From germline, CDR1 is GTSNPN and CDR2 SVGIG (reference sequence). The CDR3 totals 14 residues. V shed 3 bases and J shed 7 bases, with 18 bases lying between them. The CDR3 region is CAWSPGGIPGTQYF. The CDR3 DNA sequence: TGTGCCTGGAGCCCAGGGGGGATCCCAGGGACCCAGTACTTC.

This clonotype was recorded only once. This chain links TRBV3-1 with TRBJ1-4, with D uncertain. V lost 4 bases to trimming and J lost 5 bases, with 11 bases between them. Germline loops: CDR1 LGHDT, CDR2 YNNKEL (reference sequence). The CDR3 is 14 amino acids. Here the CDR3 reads CASSPGWQNEKLFF. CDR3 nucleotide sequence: TGTGCCAGCAGCCCGGGCTGGCAAAATGAAAAACTGTTTTTT.

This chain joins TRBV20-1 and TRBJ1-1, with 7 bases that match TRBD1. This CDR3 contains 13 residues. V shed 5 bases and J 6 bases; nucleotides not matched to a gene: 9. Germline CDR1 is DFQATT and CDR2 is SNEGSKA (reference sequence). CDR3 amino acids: CSALRQGRPEAFF. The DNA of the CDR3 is TGCAGTGCTTTAAGACAGGGTAGGCCTGAAGCTTTCTTT.

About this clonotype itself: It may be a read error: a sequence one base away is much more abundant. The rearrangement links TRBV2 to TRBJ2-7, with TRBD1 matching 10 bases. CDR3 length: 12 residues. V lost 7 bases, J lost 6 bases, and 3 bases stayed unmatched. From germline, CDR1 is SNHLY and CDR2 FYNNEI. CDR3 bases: TGTGCCAGCATCCGGGACAGGGGCGAGCAGTACTTC. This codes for CASIRDRGEQYF.

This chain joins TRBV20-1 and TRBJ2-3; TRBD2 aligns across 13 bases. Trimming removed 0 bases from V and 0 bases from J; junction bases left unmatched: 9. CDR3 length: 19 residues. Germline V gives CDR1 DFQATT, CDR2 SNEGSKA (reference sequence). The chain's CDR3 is CSARDLRTSGRRSTDTQYF. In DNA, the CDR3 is TGCAGTGCTAGAGATTTAAGGACTAGCGGGAGACGAAGCACAGATACGCAGTATTTT.

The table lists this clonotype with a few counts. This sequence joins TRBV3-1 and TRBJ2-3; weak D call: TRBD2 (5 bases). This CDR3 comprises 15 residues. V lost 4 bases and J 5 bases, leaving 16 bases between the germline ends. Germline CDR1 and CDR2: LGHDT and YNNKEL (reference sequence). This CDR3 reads CASSPSGIWGDTQYF. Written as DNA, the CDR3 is TGTGCCAGCAGCCCCTCGGGGATCTGGGGAGATACGCAGTATTTT.

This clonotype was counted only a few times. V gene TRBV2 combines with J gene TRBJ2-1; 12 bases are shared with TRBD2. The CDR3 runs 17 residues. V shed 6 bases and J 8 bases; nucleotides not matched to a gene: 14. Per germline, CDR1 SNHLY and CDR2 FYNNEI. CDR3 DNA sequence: TGTGCCAGCAGCTATGACGCTAGCGGGAGGGCCCTGGATGAGCAGTTCTTC. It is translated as CASSYDASGRALDEQFF.

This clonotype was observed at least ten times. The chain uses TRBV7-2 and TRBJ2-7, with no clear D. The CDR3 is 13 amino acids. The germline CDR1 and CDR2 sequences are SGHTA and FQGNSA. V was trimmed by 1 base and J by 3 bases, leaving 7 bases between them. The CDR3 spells CASSLVPGYEQYF. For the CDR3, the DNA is TGTGCCAGCAGCTTAGTGCCCGGCTACGAGCAGTACTTC.